A single sample gave rise to the 8 T cell receptor beta chains below, sequenced in a study of blood T cell repertoires in COVID-19. Produced via immunoSEQ multiplex PCR; TCRdb's table is partial and in-frame only. The sample consists of fewer than 350,000 clones, approximately 87% of them appearing once. Sequencing was carried out using peripheral blood. These receptors originate from a woman under 40 with COVID-19, enrolled during active disease.

The V gene is TRBV3-1 (or the pseudogene TRBV3-2), the J gene TRBJ2-1; 7 nucleotides agree with TRBD1. The ends lost 5 bases at V and 1 base at J; junction bases unmatched: 5. CDR1 LGHDT and CDR2 YNNKEL come from the germline V gene (reference sequence). The CDR3 is 15 residues long. In DNA form, the CDR3 reads TGTGCCAGCAGCACAGGGGAGAGGTCCTACAATGAGCAGTTCTTC. Residues: CASSTGERSYNEQFF.

The CDR3 sequence is CSAINSEKLFF. The CDR3 region has the DNA TGCAGTGCTATCAACAGTGAAAAACTGTTTTTT. The chain carries TRBV20-1 and TRBJ1-4; D uncertain. This CDR3 is 11 amino acids long. Germline V gives CDR1 DFQATT, CDR2 SNEGSKA (reference sequence). Deletions cut 4 bases from V and 7 bases from J, with 7 bases between.

This chain connects TRBV6-5 to TRBJ1-3, with unresolved D. Germline V gene lookup returns CDR1 MNHEY and CDR2 SVGAGI. The CDR3 sequence is 15 residues long. Trimming cost V 7 bases and J 2 bases, with 15 bases left between them. CDR3 in DNA: TGTGCCAGCAAATTAACGATAGCGACTGGAAACACCATATATTTT. It translates to CASKLTIATGNTIYF.

The chain recombines TRBV5-1 with TRBJ1-2; TRBD1 might be the D (6 bases). The CDR3 runs 15 residues. CDR1 is SGHRS and CDR2 is YFSETQ in the germline V gene. The V and J ends lost 5 bases and 2 bases respectively, with 16 bases between them. CDR3 residues: CASSSAYRVNYGYTF. CDR3 bases: TGCGCCAGCAGTTCAGCCTACAGGGTGAACTATGGCTACACCTTC.

This chain links TRBV28 with TRBJ1-2, with D unclear. V was clipped by 4 bases and J by 0 bases, with 9 bases between them. This CDR3 region has 14 residues. The germline V gene encodes CDR1 MDHEN and CDR2 SYDVKM. The DNA of the CDR3 is TGTGCCAGCAGTTCCCGCTACTCTAACTATGGCTACACCTTC. This sequence encodes CASSSRYSNYGYTF.

The chain joins TRBV16 to TRBJ1-2; 8 nucleotides match TRBD1. Germline CDR1 is KGHSY and CDR2 is FQNENV. The CDR3 runs to 14 residues. Trimming at V came to 2 bases and at J to 6 bases, leaving 5 bases not matched to a gene. CDR3 residues: CASSQLDRADGYTF. In DNA form, the CDR3 reads TGTGCCAGCAGCCAACTGGACAGGGCGGATGGCTACACCTTC.

CDR3 amino acids: CASSFGTGGIGELFF. CDR3 DNA: TGCGCCAGCAGCTTCGGGACAGGGGGAATCGGGGAGCTGTTTTTT. J is TRBJ2-2 and V is TRBV5-1, with 11 bases aligning to TRBD1. Losses at the gene ends were 2 bases for V and 7 bases for J; bases not matched to a gene: 4. Germline V CDR1 and CDR2: SGHRS, YFSETQ. The CDR3 is 15 amino acids.

The chain has TRBV2 and TRBJ1-5; no firm D call. Germline CDR1 reads SNHLY; CDR2 reads FYNNEI. V lost 7 bases and J lost 2, with 6 bases in between. This CDR3 region has 12 residues. The CDR3 DNA is TGTGCCAGCACTGTTGGCAATCAGCCCCAGCATTTT. It is translated as CASTVGNQPQHF.